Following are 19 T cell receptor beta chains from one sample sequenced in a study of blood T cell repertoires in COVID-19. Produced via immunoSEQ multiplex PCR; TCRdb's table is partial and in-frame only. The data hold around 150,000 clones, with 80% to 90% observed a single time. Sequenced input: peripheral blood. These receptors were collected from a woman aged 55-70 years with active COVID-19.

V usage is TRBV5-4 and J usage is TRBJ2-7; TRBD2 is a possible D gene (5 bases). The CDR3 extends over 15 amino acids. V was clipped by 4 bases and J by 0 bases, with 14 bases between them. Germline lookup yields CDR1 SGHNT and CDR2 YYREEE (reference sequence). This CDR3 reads CASSGLLGSSYEQYF. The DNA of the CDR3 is TGTGCCAGCAGCGGATTGTTGGGGAGCTCCTACGAGCAGTACTTC. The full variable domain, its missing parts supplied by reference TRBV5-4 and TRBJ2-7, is ETGVTQSPTHLIKTRGQQVTLRCSSQSGHNTVSWYQQALGQGPQFIFQYYREEENGRGNFPPRFSGLQFPNYSSELNVNALELDDSALYLCASSGLLGSSYEQYFGPGTRLTVT.

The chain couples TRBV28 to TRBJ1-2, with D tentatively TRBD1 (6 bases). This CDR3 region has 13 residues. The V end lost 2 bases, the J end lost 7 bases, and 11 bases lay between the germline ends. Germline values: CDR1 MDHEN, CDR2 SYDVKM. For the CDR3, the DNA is TGTGCCAGCAGTTTAGGGGGGGCCGGTGGCTACACCTTC. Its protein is CASSLGGAGGYTF.

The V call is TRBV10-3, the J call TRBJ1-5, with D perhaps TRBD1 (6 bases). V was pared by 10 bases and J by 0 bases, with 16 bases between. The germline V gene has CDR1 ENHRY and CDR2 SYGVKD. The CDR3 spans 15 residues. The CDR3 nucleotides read TGTGCCACCCGCCTCGACAGGTCTAGCAATCAGCCCCAGCATTTT. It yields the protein CATRLDRSSNQPQHF.

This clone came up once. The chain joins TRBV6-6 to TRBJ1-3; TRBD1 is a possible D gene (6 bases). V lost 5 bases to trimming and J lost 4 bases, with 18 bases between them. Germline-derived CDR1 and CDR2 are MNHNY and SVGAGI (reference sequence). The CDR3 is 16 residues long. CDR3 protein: CASSQQGPSFGNTIYF. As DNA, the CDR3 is TGTGCCAGCAGTCAACAGGGACCCTCATTCGGAAACACCATATATTTT.

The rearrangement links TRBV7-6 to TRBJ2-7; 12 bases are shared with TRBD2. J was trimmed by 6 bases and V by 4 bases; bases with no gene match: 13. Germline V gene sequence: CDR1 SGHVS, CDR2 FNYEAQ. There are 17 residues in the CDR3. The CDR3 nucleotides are TGTGCCAGCAGCTCGACTAGCGGGAGCCCGGGCGGCGGCGAGCAGTACTTC. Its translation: CASSSTSGSPGGGEQYF.

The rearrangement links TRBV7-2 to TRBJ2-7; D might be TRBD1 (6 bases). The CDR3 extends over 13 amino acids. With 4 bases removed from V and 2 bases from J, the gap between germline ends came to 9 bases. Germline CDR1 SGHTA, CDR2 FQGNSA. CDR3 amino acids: CASSSYRAYEQYF. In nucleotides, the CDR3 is TGTGCCAGCAGCTCATACAGGGCCTACGAGCAGTACTTC.

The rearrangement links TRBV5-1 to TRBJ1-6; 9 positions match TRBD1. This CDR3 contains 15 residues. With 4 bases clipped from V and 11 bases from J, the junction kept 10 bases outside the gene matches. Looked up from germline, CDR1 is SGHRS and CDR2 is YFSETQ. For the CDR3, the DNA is TGCGCCAGCAGCCTAGCCGGGACAGGGAGGACACCCCTCCACTTT. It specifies CASSLAGTGRTPLHF.

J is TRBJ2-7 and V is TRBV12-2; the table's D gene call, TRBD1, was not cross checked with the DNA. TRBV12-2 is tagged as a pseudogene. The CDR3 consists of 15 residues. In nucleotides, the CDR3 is TGTGCAAGTCGCCAGCCGGGACAGGGATCCTACGAGCAGTACTTC. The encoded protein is CASRQPGQGSYEQYF.

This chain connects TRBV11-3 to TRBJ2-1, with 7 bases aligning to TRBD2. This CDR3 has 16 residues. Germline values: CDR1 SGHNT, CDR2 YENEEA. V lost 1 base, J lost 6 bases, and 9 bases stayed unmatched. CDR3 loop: CASSLASGTAGNEQFF. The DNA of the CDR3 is TGTGCCAGCAGCTTAGCCAGCGGGACCGCCGGCAATGAGCAGTTCTTC.

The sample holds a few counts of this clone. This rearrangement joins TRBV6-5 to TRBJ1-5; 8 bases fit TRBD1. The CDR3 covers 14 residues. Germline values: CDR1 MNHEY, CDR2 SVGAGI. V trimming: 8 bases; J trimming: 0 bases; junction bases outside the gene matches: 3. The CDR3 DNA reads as TGTGCCAGCCGACAGGGGCTTAGCAATCAGCCCCAGCATTTT. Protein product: CASRQGLSNQPQHF.

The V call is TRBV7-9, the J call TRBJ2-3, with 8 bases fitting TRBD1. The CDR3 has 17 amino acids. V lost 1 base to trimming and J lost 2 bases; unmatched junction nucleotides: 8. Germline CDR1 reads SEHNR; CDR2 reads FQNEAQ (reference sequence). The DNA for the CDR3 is TGTGCCAGCAGCTTAGGACAGGGGACAGCGTACACAGATACGCAGTATTTT. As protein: CASSLGQGTAYTDTQYF.

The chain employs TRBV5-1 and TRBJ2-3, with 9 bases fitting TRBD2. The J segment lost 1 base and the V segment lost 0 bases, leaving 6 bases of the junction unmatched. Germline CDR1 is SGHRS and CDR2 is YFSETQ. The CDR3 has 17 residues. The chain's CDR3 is CASSLDGPSGGTDTQYF. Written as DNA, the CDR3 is TGCGCCAGCAGCTTGGACGGCCCTAGCGGGGGCACAGATACGCAGTATTTT.

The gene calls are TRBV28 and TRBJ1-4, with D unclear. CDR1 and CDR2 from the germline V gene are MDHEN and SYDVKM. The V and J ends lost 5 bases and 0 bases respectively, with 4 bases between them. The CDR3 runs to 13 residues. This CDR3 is CASSLATNEKLFF. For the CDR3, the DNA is TGTGCCAGCAGTCTCGCAACTAATGAAAAACTGTTTTTT.

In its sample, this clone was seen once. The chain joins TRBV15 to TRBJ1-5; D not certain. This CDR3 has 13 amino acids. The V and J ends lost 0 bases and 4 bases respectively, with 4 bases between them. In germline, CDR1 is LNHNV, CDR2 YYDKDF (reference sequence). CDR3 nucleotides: TGTGCCACCAGCAGAGACCAGAATCAGCCCCAGCATTTT. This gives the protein CATSRDQNQPQHF.

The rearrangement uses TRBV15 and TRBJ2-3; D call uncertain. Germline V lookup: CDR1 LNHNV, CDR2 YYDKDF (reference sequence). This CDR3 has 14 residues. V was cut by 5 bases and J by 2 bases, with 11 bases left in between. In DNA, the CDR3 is TGTGCCACCAGCGTTTACTCCTACACAGATACGCAGTATTTT. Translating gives CATSVYSYTDTQYF.

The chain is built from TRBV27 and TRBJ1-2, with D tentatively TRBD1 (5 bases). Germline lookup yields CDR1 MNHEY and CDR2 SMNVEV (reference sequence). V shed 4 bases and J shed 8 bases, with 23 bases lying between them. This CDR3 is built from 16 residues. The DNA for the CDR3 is TGTGCCAGCAGTTCTCAGGGTTTTAGGTCGGGTTACGGCTACACCTTC. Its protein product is CASSSQGFRSGYGYTF.

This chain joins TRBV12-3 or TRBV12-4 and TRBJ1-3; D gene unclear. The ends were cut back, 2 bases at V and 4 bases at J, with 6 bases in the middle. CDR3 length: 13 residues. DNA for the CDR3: TGTGCCAGCAGTTTAAATATGGGAAACACCATATATTTT. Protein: CASSLNMGNTIYF.

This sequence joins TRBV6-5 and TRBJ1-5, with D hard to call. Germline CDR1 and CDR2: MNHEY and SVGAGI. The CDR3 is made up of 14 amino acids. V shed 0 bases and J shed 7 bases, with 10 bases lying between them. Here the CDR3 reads CASSYSREGQPQHF. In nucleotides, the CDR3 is TGTGCCAGCAGTTACTCGAGGGAGGGCCAGCCCCAGCATTTT.

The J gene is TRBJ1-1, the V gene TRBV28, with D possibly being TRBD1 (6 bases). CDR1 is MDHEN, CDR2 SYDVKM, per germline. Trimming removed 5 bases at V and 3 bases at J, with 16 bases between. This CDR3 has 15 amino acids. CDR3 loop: CASSPISGGHTEAFF. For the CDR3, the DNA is TGTGCCAGCAGTCCCATATCCGGGGGGCACACTGAAGCTTTCTTT.